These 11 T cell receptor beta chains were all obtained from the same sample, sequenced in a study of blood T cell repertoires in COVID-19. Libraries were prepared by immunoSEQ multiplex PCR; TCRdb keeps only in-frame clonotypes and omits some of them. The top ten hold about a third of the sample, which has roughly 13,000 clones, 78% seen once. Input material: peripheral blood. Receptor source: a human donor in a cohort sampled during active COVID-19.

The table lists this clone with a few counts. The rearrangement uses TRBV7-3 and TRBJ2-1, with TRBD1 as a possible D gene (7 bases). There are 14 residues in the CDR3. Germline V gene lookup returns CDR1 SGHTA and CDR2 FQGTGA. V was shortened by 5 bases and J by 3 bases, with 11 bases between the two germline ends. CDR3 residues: CASSGQGGYNEQFF. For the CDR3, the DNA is TGTGCCAGCAGCGGGCAGGGGGGCTACAATGAGCAGTTCTTC.

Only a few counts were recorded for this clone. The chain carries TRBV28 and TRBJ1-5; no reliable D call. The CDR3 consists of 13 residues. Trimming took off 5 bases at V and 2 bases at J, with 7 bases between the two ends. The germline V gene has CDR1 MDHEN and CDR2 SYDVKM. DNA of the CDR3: TGTGCCAGCAGTCCCGAGCGCAATCAGCCCCAGCATTTT. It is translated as CASSPERNQPQHF. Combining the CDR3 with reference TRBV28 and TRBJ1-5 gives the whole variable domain DVKVTQSSRYLVKRTGEKVFLECVQDMDHENMFWYRQDPGLGLRLIYFSYDVKMKEKGDIPEGYSVSREKKERFSLILESASTNQTSMYLCASSPERNQPQHFGDGTRLSIL.

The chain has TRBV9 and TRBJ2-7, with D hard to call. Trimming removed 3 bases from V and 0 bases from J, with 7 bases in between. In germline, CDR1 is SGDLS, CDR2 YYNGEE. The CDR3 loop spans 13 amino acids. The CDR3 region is CASSAPSSYEQYF. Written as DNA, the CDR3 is TGTGCCAGCAGCGCACCCAGCTCCTACGAGCAGTACTTC.

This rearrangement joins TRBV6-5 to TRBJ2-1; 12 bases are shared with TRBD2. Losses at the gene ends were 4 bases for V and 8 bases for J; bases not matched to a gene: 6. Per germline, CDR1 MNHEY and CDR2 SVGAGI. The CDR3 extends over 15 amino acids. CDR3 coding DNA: TGTGCCAGCAGTTCACGGACTAGCGGGGCTGATGAGCAGTTCTTC. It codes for CASSSRTSGADEQFF.

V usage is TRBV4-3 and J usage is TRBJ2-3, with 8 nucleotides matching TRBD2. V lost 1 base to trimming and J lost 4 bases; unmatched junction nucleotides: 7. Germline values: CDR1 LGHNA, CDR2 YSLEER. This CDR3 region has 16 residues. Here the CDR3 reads CASSQGYSGKADTQYF. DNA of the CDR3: TGCGCCAGCAGCCAAGGGTATAGCGGGAAGGCAGATACGCAGTATTTT.

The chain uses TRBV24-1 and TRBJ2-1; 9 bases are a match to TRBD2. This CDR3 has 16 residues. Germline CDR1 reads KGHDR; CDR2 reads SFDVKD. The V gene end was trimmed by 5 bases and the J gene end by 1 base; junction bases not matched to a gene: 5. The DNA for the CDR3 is TGTGCCACCAGTGCCACAAGCGGGGGGTCCTACAATGAGCAGTTCTTC. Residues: CATSATSGGSYNEQFF.

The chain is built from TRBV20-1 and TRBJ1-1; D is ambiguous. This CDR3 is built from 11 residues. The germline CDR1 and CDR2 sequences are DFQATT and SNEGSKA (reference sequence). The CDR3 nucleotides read TGCAGGGGAGACAAGAACACTGAAGCTTTCTTT. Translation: CRGDKNTEAFF.

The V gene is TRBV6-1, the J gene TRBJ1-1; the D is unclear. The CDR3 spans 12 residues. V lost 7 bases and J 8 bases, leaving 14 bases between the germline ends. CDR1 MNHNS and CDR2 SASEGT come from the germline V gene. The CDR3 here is CASIGKEKEAFF. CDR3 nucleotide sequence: TGTGCCAGCATAGGAAAGGAGAAAGAAGCTTTCTTT.

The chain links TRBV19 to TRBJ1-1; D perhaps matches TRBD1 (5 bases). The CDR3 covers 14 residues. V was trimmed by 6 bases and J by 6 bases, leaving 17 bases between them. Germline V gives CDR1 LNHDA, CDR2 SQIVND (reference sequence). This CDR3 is CASSTFYEGAEAFF. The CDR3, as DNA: TGTGCCAGTAGCACTTTTTATGAAGGGGCTGAAGCTTTCTTT.

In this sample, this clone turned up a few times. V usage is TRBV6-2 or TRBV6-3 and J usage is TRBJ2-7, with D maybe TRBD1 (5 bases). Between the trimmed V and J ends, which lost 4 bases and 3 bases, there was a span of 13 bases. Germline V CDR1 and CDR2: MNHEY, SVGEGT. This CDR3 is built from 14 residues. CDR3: CASSSTQGFYEQYF. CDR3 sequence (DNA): TGTGCCAGCAGTTCCACTCAGGGATTCTACGAGCAGTACTTC.

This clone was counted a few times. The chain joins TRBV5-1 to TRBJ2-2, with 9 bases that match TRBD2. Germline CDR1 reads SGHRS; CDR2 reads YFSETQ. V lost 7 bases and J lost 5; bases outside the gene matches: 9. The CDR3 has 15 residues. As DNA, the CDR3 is TGCGCCAGCCTCCCCAGCGGGGGGTATACCGGGGAGCTGTTTTTT. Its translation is CASLPSGGYTGELFF.